This passage covers 27 T cell receptor beta chains from one sample sequenced in a study of blood T cells in healthy people across ages. Combining a sample-barcoded 5' primer with a J-beta primer mix, a second PCR ran for roughly 6 to 12 cycles. TCRdb called the 5' RACE reads again in MiXCR, with one record for every CDR3 protein. Seen here are roughly 900,000 distinct CDR3 sequences, under 30% observed once, and the top ten hold 15% to 20%. The material sequenced was blood. The receptor source for this set is a woman of 80 years or more in good health.

This clonotype was counted a few times. The chain has TRBV24-1 and TRBJ1-5, with D unclear. CDR3 length: 14 residues. V was trimmed by 4 bases and J by 4 bases, leaving 10 bases between them. The germline CDR1 and CDR2 sequences are KGHDR and SFDVKD. The CDR3 sequence: CATSDQVENQPQHF. The CDR3 nucleotides read TGTGCCACCAGTGACCAGGTCGAGAATCAGCCCCAGCATTTT.

This clonotype was recorded a few times. A read error may explain this, as a much larger clone is one base away. The chain has TRBV6-5 and TRBJ2-7, with D perhaps matching TRBD1 or TRBD2 (6 bases each). The closer fit of TRBJ2-4 to the DNA end suggests the J call may be wrong. Looked up from germline, CDR1 is MNHEY and CDR2 is SVGAGI. The CDR3 length is 14 residues. DNA of the CDR3: TGTGCCGGCGGAGAAGGGGGGTTAGGGAACATTCAGTACTTC. This sequence encodes CAGGEGGLGNIQYF.

In its sample, this clonotype was seen many times. V and J are TRBV20-1 and TRBJ1-2; D ambiguous. Germline assignment: CDR1 DFQATT and CDR2 SNEGSKA (reference sequence). The CDR3 runs to 10 residues. V lost 5 bases, J lost 2 bases, and 3 bases lay in between. The CDR3 nucleotides read TGCAGTGCTCGCAACTATGGCTACACCTTC. It encodes CSARNYGYTF.

This clonotype was picked up a small number of times. In nucleotides, the CDR3 is TGTGCCATCAGTGTTAGCGGGGGGGGCACAGATACGCAGTATTTT. Protein product: CAISVSGGGTDTQYF. The V call is TRBV10-3, the J call TRBJ2-3; 11 nucleotides agree with TRBD2. This CDR3 comprises 15 residues. Germline loops: CDR1 ENHRY, CDR2 SYGVKD. V was pared by 4 bases and J by 1 base, with 1 base of the junction left unmatched.

V and J are TRBV20-1 and TRBJ1-2; 8 bases map to TRBD1. CDR1 DFQATT and CDR2 SNEGSKA come from the germline V gene (reference sequence). V shed 1 base and J 7 bases; nucleotides not matched to a gene: 5. CDR3 length: 13 residues. DNA of the CDR3: TGCAGTGCTAGAGCAACGACAGGGGTTGGCTACACCTTC. Translating gives CSARATTGVGYTF.

This clonotype has ten or more counts. The chain is built from TRBV21-1 and TRBJ2-3. TRBV21-1 is termed a pseudogene. The CDR3 contains 12 residues. In DNA form, the CDR3 reads TGTGCCAGCAGCAAAAGTTTTACCACGTGGTATTTT. Its protein is CASSKSFTTWYF.

This clonotype appeared many times. The CDR3 DNA reads TGTGCCAGCAGCCCAGGGACAGGGAACGCCTACAATGAGCAGTTCTTC. It codes for CASSPGTGNAYNEQFF. The rearrangement joins TRBV7-8 to TRBJ2-1, with 9 nucleotides matching TRBD1. CDR1 and CDR2 from the germline V gene are SGHVS and FQNEAQ. CDR3 length: 16 amino acids. V lost 5 bases and J lost 2; bases outside the gene matches: 7.

This clonotype was counted between two and nine times. Its ends do not fully match the called genes, so a read error is possible. This sequence joins TRBV7-8 and TRBJ1-5; D remains ambiguous. The CDR3 is 14 amino acids. Germline CDR1 SGHVS, CDR2 FQNEAQ. DNA of the CDR3: TGTGCCAGCAGCCTCGGCCGGAACAATCAGCCCCGGCATTTT. Translating it yields CASSLGRNNQPRHF.

V and J are TRBV28 and TRBJ1-2; a possible D gene is TRBD1 (5 bases). Germline V gives CDR1 MDHEN, CDR2 SYDVKM. The V end was cut by 7 bases, the J end by 5 bases, with 8 bases between. The CDR3 sequence is 11 residues long. The chain's CDR3 is CASTPGYGYTF. As DNA, the CDR3 is TGTGCCAGCACCCCAGGGTATGGCTACACCTTC.

There are a few counts of this clonotype. The J gene is TRBJ1-5, the V gene TRBV7-2; D ambiguous. The CDR3 has 19 amino acids. Per the germline V gene, CDR1 is SGHTA and CDR2 is FQGNSA. V was shortened by 1 base and J by 0 bases, with 19 bases between the two germline ends. The CDR3 sequence is CASSLVNMGGLYSNQPQHF. The CDR3 DNA sequence: TGTGCCAGCAGCTTAGTTAACATGGGAGGGCTATATAGCAATCAGCCCCAGCATTTT.

J is TRBJ2-2 and V is TRBV7-8, with 15 bases lining up with TRBD2. The V segment lost 8 bases and the J segment 2 bases; nucleotides outside the gene matches: 12. Germline-derived CDR1 and CDR2 are SGHVS and FQNEAQ. This CDR3 has 19 amino acids. The CDR3 loop reads CASGPTGTSGGINTGELFF. Written as DNA, the CDR3 is TGTGCCAGCGGCCCCACCGGGACTAGCGGGGGGATAAACACCGGGGAGCTGTTTTTT.

As regards this clonotype: A much larger clone lies one base from this, so it may be a read error. The V gene is TRBV27, the J gene TRBJ1-2; 7 nucleotides align to TRBD1. Germline loops: CDR1 MNHEY, CDR2 SMNVEV (reference sequence). The CDR3 totals 15 residues. With V trimmed by 4 bases and J by 4 bases, 9 bases remained unmatched. CDR3 residues: CASSSSTGTSYGYTF. The CDR3, as DNA: TGTGCCAGCAGTTCATCGACAGGGACTAGCTATGGCTACACCTTC.

This chain links TRBV5-1 with TRBJ2-1; 12 nucleotides line up with TRBD1. There are 16 residues in the CDR3. V lost 0 bases, J lost 6 bases, and 4 bases stayed unmatched. Germline V gene sequence: CDR1 SGHRS, CDR2 YFSETQ. CDR3 region: CASSLEGTGGLNEQFF. Here the CDR3 DNA reads TGCGCCAGCAGCTTGGAGGGGACAGGGGGCCTCAATGAGCAGTTCTTC.

Ten or more counts support this clonotype. V usage is TRBV12-3 or TRBV12-4 and J usage is TRBJ2-3; perhaps D is TRBD1 or TRBD2 (6 bases each). Trimming removed 2 bases at V and 4 bases at J, with 10 bases between. CDR3 length: 14 amino acids. The chain's CDR3 is CASSLSGGPDTQYF. The CDR3, as DNA: TGTGCCAGCAGTTTATCCGGGGGCCCAGATACGCAGTATTTT.

This clonotype was seen repeatedly, ten times or more. The J gene is TRBJ2-1, the V gene TRBV24-1; tentative D call: TRBD2 (5 bases). This CDR3 has 17 residues. Trimming left V 3 bases short and J 4 bases short, with 18 bases between. The V gene's germline CDR1 is KGHDR and CDR2 SFDVKD. Here the CDR3 reads CATSDRKPRTLYNEQFF. The CDR3 DNA reads as TGTGCCACCAGTGATAGGAAGCCCCGGACTCTGTACAATGAGCAGTTCTTC.

This clonotype showed up just a few times. The CDR3 loop is CASSLGPRDVEQYF. The CDR3, as DNA: TGTGCCAGCAGCTTAGGTCCCCGGGACGTCGAGCAGTACTTC. The chain has TRBV13 and TRBJ2-7, with D perhaps TRBD1 or TRBD2 (5 bases each). The CDR3 is 14 amino acids. Germline V gives CDR1 PRHDT, CDR2 FYEKMQ (reference sequence). V shed 0 bases and J shed 6 bases, with 12 bases lying between them.

This clonotype showed up just a few times. J is TRBJ2-7 and V is TRBV6-2 or TRBV6-3, with 9 positions matching TRBD1. The V gene end was trimmed by 6 bases and the J gene end by 2 bases; junction bases not matched to a gene: 5. The CDR3 runs to 14 residues. Germline CDR1 is MNHEY and CDR2 is SVGEGT. The CDR3: CASRGQGCAYEQYF. The CDR3 DNA reads TGTGCCAGCAGGGGACAGGGTTGCGCCTACGAGCAGTACTTC.

In the case of this clonotype: A much larger clonotype is one base distant, so this may be a read error. The rearrangement uses TRBV7-2 and TRBJ2-7; 8 bases are a match to TRBD1. This CDR3 comprises 13 residues. Germline values: CDR1 SGHTA, CDR2 FQGNSA. Losses at the gene ends were 5 bases for V and 7 bases for J; bases not matched to a gene: 7. In DNA, the CDR3 is TGTGCCAGCAGCCCTCGGACAGGGAATGAGCAGTACTTC. As protein: CASSPRTGNEQYF.

This chain connects TRBV4-1 to TRBJ2-7; D may be TRBD2 (5 bases). Germline loops: CDR1 MGHRA, CDR2 YSYEKL. V shed 3 bases and J shed 3 bases, with 21 bases lying between them. This CDR3 region has 17 residues. The CDR3 spells CASSHVPPASTIYEQYF. The CDR3 DNA reads TGCGCCAGCAGCCATGTCCCTCCGGCTAGCACGATCTACGAGCAGTACTTC.

This chain links TRBV20-1 with TRBJ2-1; unclear D gene. Trimming pared 5 bases from V and 6 bases from J, leaving 20 bases between. Germline values: CDR1 DFQATT, CDR2 SNEGSKA (reference sequence). The CDR3 has 15 amino acids. This CDR3 reads CSAGTSATGINEQFF. The CDR3 DNA reads TGCAGTGCTGGAACCTCTGCGACTGGGATCAATGAGCAGTTCTTC.

Regarding this clonotype: A much more abundant neighbour one base away suggests this may be a read error. CDR3 loop: CASAITGILKNIQYF. Written as DNA, the CDR3 is TGTGCCAGCGCTATTACTGGGATACTTAAAAACATTCAGTACTTC. The genes are TRBV6-2 or TRBV6-3 and TRBJ2-5; no reliable D call. The end of the DNA fits TRBJ2-4 better, so the J call may be wrong. This CDR3 region has 15 residues. CDR1 is MNHEY and CDR2 is SVGEGT in the germline V gene.

This clonotype was found many times. The chain has TRBV12-3 or TRBV12-4 and TRBJ1-6; 7 nucleotides align to TRBD1. The CDR3 runs 16 residues. V lost 4 bases and J lost 10; bases outside the gene matches: 13. The CDR3 sequence: CASSYRQRQGGSPLHF. As DNA, the CDR3 is TGTGCCAGCAGTTATCGACAACGACAGGGCGGGTCACCCCTCCACTTT.

This clonotype was detected ten times or more. This rearrangement joins TRBV14 to TRBJ2-1, with TRBD2 matching 14 bases. The CDR3 is made up of 17 amino acids. V was clipped by 4 bases and J by 9 bases; unmatched bases: 11. Germline loops: CDR1 SGHDN, CDR2 FVKESK. CDR3 nucleotide sequence: TGTGCCAGCAGCCGCCATTCGACTAGCGGGGGGGCGGCTGAGCAGTTCTTC. Protein sequence: CASSRHSTSGGAAEQFF.

In its sample, this clonotype was seen many times. CDR3 nucleotide sequence: TGTGCCAGCAGGAAAACCGGTGGCAATGAGCAGTTCTTC. It translates to CASRKTGGNEQFF. The chain links TRBV6-2 or TRBV6-3 to TRBJ2-1; the D is unclear. The V end was cut by 6 bases, the J end by 6 bases, with 12 bases between. In germline, CDR1 is MNHEY, CDR2 SVGEGT. The CDR3 sequence is 13 residues long.

This clonotype was observed many times. This chain uses TRBV4-3 with TRBJ2-3; 9 bases agree with TRBD1. V shed 3 bases and J 5 bases; nucleotides not matched to a gene: 15. There are 18 residues in the CDR3. Germline V gene sequence: CDR1 LGHNA, CDR2 YSLEER. CDR3 residues: CASSQFEATGGAGDTQYF. DNA for the CDR3: TGCGCCAGCAGCCAGTTCGAGGCCACAGGGGGCGCAGGAGATACGCAGTATTTT.

This clonotype showed up just a few times. CDR3 nucleotides: TGCAGTGGGGGGGTAGGGCAGGGTGGACGGGAGACCCAGTACTTC. Residues: CSGGVGQGGRETQYF. This chain uses TRBV20-1 with TRBJ2-5; weak D call: TRBD2 (6 bases). Germline V gene lookup returns CDR1 DFQATT and CDR2 SNEGSKA (reference sequence). The germline V and J ends were trimmed by 7 bases and 5 bases, with 23 bases remaining between them. The CDR3 runs to 15 residues.

The chain links TRBV15 to TRBJ1-1; 10 bases are shared with TRBD1. The CDR3 runs 15 residues. Per the germline V gene, CDR1 is LNHNV and CDR2 is YYDKDF (reference sequence). The junction had 3 bases not matched to a gene; V was cut back by 2 bases and J by 3 bases. CDR3 sequence (DNA): TGTGCCACCAGCAGAATAGGACAGGGGGACACTGAAGCTTTCTTT. This encodes CATSRIGQGDTEAFF.